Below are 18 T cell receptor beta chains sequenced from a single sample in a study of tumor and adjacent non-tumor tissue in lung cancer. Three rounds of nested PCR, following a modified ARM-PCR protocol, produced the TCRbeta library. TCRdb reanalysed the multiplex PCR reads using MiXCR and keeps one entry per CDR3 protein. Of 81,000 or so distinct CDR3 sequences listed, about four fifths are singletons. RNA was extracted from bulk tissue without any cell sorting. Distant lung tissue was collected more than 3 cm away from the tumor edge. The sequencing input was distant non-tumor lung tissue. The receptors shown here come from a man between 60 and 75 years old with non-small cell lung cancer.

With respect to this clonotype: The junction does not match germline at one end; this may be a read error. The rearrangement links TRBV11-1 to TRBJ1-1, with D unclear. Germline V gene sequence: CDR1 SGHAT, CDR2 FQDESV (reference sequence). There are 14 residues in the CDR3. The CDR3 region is CAGSFLAGNTETFF. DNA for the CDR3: TGTGCCGGCAGCTTTCTCGCGGGCAACACTGAAACTTTCTTT.

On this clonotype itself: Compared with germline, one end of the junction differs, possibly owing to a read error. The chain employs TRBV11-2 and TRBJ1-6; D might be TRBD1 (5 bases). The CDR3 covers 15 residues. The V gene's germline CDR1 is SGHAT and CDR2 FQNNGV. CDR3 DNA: TGTGCCAGCACCTTAGAAACAGGTGGCTTTTCACCCCTCAACTTT. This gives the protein CASTLETGGFSPLNF.

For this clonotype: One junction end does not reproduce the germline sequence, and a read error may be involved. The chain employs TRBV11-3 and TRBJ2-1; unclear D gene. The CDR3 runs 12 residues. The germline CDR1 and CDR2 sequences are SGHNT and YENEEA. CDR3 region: CASSPLTNDQLF. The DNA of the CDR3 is TGTGCCAGCAGCCCCCTAACCAATGATCAGCTCTTC. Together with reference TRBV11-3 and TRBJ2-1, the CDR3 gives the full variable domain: EAGVVQSPRYKIIEKKQPVAFWCNPISGHNTLYWYLQNLGQGPELLIRYENEEAVDDSQLPKDRFSAERLKGVDSTLKIQPAELGDSAVYLCASSPLTNDQLFGPGTRLTVL.

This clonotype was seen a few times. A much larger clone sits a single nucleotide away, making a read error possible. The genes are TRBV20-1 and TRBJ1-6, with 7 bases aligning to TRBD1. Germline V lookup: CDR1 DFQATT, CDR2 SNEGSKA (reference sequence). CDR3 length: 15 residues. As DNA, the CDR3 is TGCAGTGCCAAAAGCTCGGGACAGCTTTATTCACCCCCCCACTTT. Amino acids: CSAKSSGQLYSPPHF.

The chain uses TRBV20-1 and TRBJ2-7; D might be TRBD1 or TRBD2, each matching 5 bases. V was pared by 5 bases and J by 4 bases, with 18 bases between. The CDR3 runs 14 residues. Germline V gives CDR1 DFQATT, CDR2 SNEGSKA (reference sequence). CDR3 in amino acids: CSAGRQSGPYEQYF. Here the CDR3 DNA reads TGCAGTGCTGGCCGACAATCGGGACCGTACGAGCAGTACTTC.

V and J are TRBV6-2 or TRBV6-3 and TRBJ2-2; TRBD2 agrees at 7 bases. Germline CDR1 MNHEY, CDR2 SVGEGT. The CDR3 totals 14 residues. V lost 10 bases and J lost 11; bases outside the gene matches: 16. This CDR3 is CATARGGTIGELFF. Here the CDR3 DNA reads TGTGCCACCGCCCGGGGAGGGACCATCGGAGAGCTGTTTTTT.

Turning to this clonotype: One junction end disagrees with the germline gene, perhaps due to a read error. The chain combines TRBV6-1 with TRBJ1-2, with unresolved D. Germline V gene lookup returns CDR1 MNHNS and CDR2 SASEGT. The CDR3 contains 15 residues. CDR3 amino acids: CASISLTSHNYGYSF. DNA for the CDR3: TGTGCCAGCATCTCACTGACAAGCCATAACTATGGCTACAGCTTC.

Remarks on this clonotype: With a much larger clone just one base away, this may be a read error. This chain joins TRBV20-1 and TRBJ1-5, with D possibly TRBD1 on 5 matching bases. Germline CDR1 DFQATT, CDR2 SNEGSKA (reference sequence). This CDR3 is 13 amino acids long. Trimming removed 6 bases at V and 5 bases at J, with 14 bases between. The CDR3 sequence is CSATPWGDQPQHF. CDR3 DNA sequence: TGCAGTGCAACCCCATGGGGGGATCAGCCCCAGCATTTT.

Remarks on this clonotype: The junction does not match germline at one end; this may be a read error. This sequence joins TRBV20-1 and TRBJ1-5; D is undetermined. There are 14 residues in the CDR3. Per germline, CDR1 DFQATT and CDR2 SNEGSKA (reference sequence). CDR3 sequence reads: CSAQADWANQPQHF. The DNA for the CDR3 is TGCAGTGCTCAAGCGGACTGGGCAAATCAGCCCCAGCATTTC.

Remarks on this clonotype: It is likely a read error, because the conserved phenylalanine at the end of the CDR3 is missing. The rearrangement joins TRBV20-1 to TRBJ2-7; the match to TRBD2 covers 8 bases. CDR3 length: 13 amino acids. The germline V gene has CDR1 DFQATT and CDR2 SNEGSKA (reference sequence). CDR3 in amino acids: CSTRIAGTAEQYI. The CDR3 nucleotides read TGCAGTACTAGGATAGCGGGAACGGCCGAGCAGTACATC.

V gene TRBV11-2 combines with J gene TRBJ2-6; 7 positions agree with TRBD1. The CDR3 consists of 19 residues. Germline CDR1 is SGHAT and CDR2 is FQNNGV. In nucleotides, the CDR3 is TGTCTCAGCAGCTTAGTTCCAAAGGACAGGCCCTCCGGGGCCAACGTCCTGACTTTC. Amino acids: CLSSLVPKDRPSGANVLTF.

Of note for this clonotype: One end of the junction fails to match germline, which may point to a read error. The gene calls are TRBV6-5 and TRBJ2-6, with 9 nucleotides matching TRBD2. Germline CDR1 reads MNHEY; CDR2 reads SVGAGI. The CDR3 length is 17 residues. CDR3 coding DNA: TGTGCTAGCAGCGTAGCGGGAGCCAGCTCTGGGGCCAACGTCCTGGCTTTC. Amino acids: CASSVAGASSGANVLAF.

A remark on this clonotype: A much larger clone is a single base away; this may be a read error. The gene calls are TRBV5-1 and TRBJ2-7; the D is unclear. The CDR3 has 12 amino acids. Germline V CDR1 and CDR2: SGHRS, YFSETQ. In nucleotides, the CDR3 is TGCTCCAGCAGCTTGAACCGCTACGAGCAGTACTTC. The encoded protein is CSSSLNRYEQYF.

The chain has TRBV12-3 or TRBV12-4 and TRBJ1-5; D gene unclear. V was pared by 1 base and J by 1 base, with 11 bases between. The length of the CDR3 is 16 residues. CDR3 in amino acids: CASSLDMDRSNQPQHF. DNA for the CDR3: TGTGCCAGCAGTTTAGACATGGATAGGAGCAATCAGCCCCAGCATTTT.

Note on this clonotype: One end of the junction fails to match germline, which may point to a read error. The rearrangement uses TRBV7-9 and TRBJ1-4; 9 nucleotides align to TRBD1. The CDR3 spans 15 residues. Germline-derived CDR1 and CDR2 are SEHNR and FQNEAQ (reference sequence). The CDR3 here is CASSTSGQGNEILFF. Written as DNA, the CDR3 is TGTGCCAGCAGCACCTCGGGACAGGGAAATGAAATACTGTTTTTT.

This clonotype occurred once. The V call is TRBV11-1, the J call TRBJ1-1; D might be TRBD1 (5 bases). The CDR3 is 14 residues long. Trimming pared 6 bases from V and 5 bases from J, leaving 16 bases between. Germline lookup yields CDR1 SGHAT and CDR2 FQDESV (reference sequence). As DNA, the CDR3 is TGTGCCAGCAGTTCAGAGGCAGGGCGGACTGAAGCTTTCTTT. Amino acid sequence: CASSSEAGRTEAFF.

The CDR3 loop reads CASHSKGSGSVYNEQFF. The CDR3 nucleotides are TGTGCCAGCCACTCAAAAGGTAGCGGATCGGTATACAATGAGCAGTTCTTC. The rearrangement uses TRBV6-1 and TRBJ2-1, with D perhaps matching TRBD2 (6 bases). With 8 bases removed from V and 4 bases from J, the gap between germline ends came to 24 bases. The CDR3 has 17 residues. The germline CDR1 and CDR2 sequences are MNHNS and SASEGT.

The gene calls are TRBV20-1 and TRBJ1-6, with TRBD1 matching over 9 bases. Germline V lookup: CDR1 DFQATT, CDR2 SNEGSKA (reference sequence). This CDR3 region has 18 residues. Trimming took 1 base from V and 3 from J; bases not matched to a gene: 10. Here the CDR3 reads CSARATLGQGFYNSPLHF. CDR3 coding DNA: TGCAGTGCTAGAGCTACACTTGGACAGGGGTTCTATAATTCACCCCTCCACTTT.